Detailed here is one TCR beta chain. Its antigen is currently unknown. A second PCR, run for 7 to 11 cycles, used a sample-barcoded 5' primer plus a J-beta primer mix. TCRdb re-called the 5' RACE reads with MiXCR, one entry per CDR3 protein. The table shows almost 1 million distinct CDR3 sequences, with just over 50% occurring only once. This entry is derived from a study of blood T cells in healthy people across ages. Germline values: CDR1 MNHEY, CDR2 SMNVEV (reference sequence). The CDR3 has 13 amino acids. The V end was cut by 2 bases, the J end by 8 bases, with 11 bases between. Whole-study results and caveats: Unknown CMV status may confound age-related changes in expanded clones.

V is TRBV27 and J is TRBJ2-3; TRBD1 is a possible D gene (5 bases). This receptor was taken from a woman aged 60-75 years in good health. The specimen sequenced was blood. The CDR3 DNA reads as TGTGCCAGCAGTTTAAGGGGCGGCGTTACGCAGTATTTT. Translated: CASSLRGGVTQYF.